The next 3 T cell receptor beta chains were all read from a single sample in a study of T cell repertoires in cytomegalovirus infection. These TCRs are of unknown antigen specificity. TCRdb fed the reads into MiXCR, producing one record per CDR3 protein. The table records fewer than 350,000 distinct CDR3 sequences, roughly 28% of them present only once. Sequenced here: cultured PBMCs, sampled from culture after CMV antigen stimulation. Source of these receptors: a human donor in good health (CMV status not recorded). Some clones in this sample may be carry-over from other donors' samples.

The sample holds a few counts of this clonotype. This CDR3 is CASNIPGTSGGLDNEQFF. The CDR3 region has the DNA TGTGCCAGCAACATCCCCGGGACTAGCGGGGGGCTCGACAATGAGCAGTTCTTC. This chain joins TRBV6-1 and TRBJ2-1; 15 nucleotides match TRBD2. From germline, CDR1 is MNHNS and CDR2 SASEGT. Trimming cost V 7 bases and J 5 bases; bases outside gene matches: 12. The CDR3 spans 18 residues.

This clonotype turned up a few times. The chain links TRBV11-2 to TRBJ1-2; 10 nucleotides line up with TRBD1. CDR1 and CDR2 from the germline V gene are SGHAT and FQNNGV. Losses at the gene ends were 5 bases for V and 6 bases for J; bases not matched to a gene: 3. The CDR3 has 13 residues. CDR3 DNA: TGTGCCAGCAGCCGGGACAGGGGCCATGGCTACACCTTC. It specifies CASSRDRGHGYTF.

About this clonotype itself: Given a much more abundant clone one base away, this may be a read error. The V call is TRBV7-6, the J call TRBJ2-1; 10 nucleotides match TRBD2. Germline V gives CDR1 SGHVS, CDR2 FNYEAQ. The CDR3 sequence is 15 residues long. CDR3 residues: CASSQLAGAYNVQFF. The CDR3 DNA reads as TGTGCCAGCAGCCAGCTAGCGGGGGCTTACAATGTGCAGTTCTTC.